This is a list of T cell receptor beta chains from one sample in a study of cytomegalovirus exposure and HLA in healthy donors. Produced via immunoSEQ multiplex PCR; TCRdb's table is partial and in-frame only. The sample has about 240,000 clones, around 87% seen once. The sample taken for sequencing was PBMCs. The receptors were gathered from a woman aged 25 to 39 in good health and CMV-seropositive. Each CDR3 is given with its conserved first and last residue. D genes are given only for firm matches. Clone size, where shown, is once, few, many, or a class for clones that have expanded.

CDR3aa	CDR3nt	j_gene	abundance	v_gene	d_gene
CASSLSGVVQPQHF	TGTGCCAGCAGTTTATCAGGGGTCGTTCAGCCCCAGCATTTT	TRBJ1-5	.	TRBV27	.
CASSPGTGGFLGAFF	TGTGCCAGCAGCCCCGGGACAGGGGGTTTCCTGGGGGCTTTCTTT	TRBJ1-1	once	TRBV27	TRBD1
CASSPQDRVHEQYF	TGTGCCAGCTCACCACAGGACAGGGTACACGAGCAGTACTTC	TRBJ2-7	.	TRBV18	TRBD1
CASGQSSYEQYF	TGTGCCAGCGGACAGTCGAGCTACGAGCAGTACTTC	TRBJ2-7	once	TRBV7-2	.
CASRAGTGWTGELFF	TGTGCCAGTAGAGCCGGGACAGGGTGGACCGGGGAGCTGTTTTTT	TRBJ2-2	.	TRBV19	TRBD1
CAWNLLGLAGSNTGELFF	TGTGCCTGGAACCTACTGGGGCTAGCGGGTTCGAACACCGGGGAGCTGTTTTTT	TRBJ2-2	.	TRBV30	TRBD2
CATQTSGISNEQFF	TGTGCCACCCAAACTAGCGGGATATCCAATGAGCAGTTCTTC	TRBJ2-1	.	TRBV19	TRBD2
CASSQATSYEQYF	TGCGCCAGCAGCCAAGCGACTAGCTACGAGCAGTACTTC	TRBJ2-7	.	TRBV4-1	.
CASNDGTSGNQETQYF	TGTGCCAGCAATGACGGGACTAGCGGGAACCAAGAGACCCAGTACTTC	TRBJ2-5	.	TRBV27	TRBD2
CASSYEGGNQPQHF	TGTGCCAGCAGTTACGAGGGGGGCAATCAGCCCCAGCATTTT	TRBJ1-5	.	TRBV6-6	.